A selection of T cell receptor beta chains follows, all from one sample in a study of blood T cell dynamics during melanoma immunotherapy. Generated by immunoSEQ multiplex PCR, the TCRdb table keeps only in-frame clones and is missing some. The repertoire holds roughly 22,000 clones, around 88% seen once, with approximately 4.6% in the top ten. This sample comprised blood, obtained from a patient treated with checkpoint blockade. Source of these receptors: a human donor with melanoma. CDR3s include the opening cysteine and the closing phenylalanine or tryptophan. A D gene is named only where the DNA matches it firmly. A row's size may be missing; if present it is once, few, many or a size class.

TRBJ1-1 - TRBV5-1 14 - TGCGCCAGCAGCTTGGTCCGGGCAGGGTTTGAAGCTTTCTTT CASSLVRAGFEAFF
TRBJ2-7 TRBD1 TRBV5-1 16 - TGCGCCAGCAGCTTGGAGGGGGACAGGGATGATTACGAGCAGTACTTC CASSLEGDRDDYEQYF
TRBJ1-2 - TRBV6-5 13 few TGTGCCAGCAGTTACTCGAGTCGACCCGAGCCCTACTTC CASSYSSRPEPYF
TRBJ2-7 - TRBV5-6 13 - TGTGCCAGCAGCTTGGGGACTACCTACGAGCAGTACTTC CASSLGTTYEQYF
TRBJ1-6 - TRBV6-6 14 - TGTGCCAGCAGTTATACGGATTTTAATTCACCCCTCCACTTT CASSYTDFNSPLHF
TRBJ2-1 TRBD2 TRBV11-3 14 - TGTGCCAGCAGCTCTAGCGGGACCTACAATGAGCAGTTCTTC CASSSSGTYNEQFF
TRBJ2-1 - TRBV9 14 - TGTGCCAGCAGCGTAGACGGTCGAAGCAATGAGCAGTTCTTC CASSVDGRSNEQFF
TRBJ2-2 - TRBV14 14 - TGTGCCAGCAGCCAAGACTTCAACACCGGGGAGCTGTTTTTT CASSQDFNTGELFF
TRBJ1-6 - TRBV28 15 once TGTGCCAGTTCCGGACTATCCTCCTATAATTCACCCCTCCACTTT CASSGLSSYNSPLHF
TRBJ2-5 - TRBV5-1 14 - TGCGCCAGCAGCATCACGGCGGGGACAGAGACCCAGTACTTC CASSITAGTETQYF
TRBJ1-4 TRBD1 TRBV9 19 - TGTGCCAGCAGCGTAGGCGGGACAGGGGGCCTTGCAACTAATGAAAAACTGTTTTTT CASSVGGTGGLATNEKLFF
TRBJ2-2 TRBD2 TRBV5-4 16 - TGTGCCAGCAGCTGGGGACTAGCGGATAACACCGGGGAGCTGTTTTTT CASSWGLADNTGELFF
TRBJ1-6 - TRBV4-1 19 - TGCGCCAGCAGCCCCCTTATGTACAGGGCCCGCTCCTATAATTCACCCCTCCACTTT CASSPLMYRARSYNSPLHF
TRBJ2-2 TRBD2 TRBV28 15 - TGTGCCAGCAGCCGAGCGGGGAGGTACACCGGGGAGCTGTTTTTT CASSRAGRYTGELFF
TRBJ2-7 - TRBV11-2 15 - TGTGCCAGCAGCTTAAGTGAGGGTGGTGCCTACGAGCAGTACTTC CASSLSEGGAYEQYF
TRBJ1-1 - TRBV19 13 - TGTGCCAGTACCAGGCATTCGAACACTGAAGCTTTCTTT CASTRHSNTEAFF
TRBJ2-1 - TRBV13 15 - TGTGCCAGCAGCTTAGGTCGGGGGCGTTCCAATGAGCAGTTCTTC CASSLGRGRSNEQFF
TRBJ2-1 - TRBV10-3 14 - TGTGCCATCAATAACCAGTCCCCCTACAATGAGCAGTTCTTC CAINNQSPYNEQFF
TRBJ2-7 TRBD1 TRBV6-5 13 - TGTGCCAGCACCAGGACAGGGTTTTACGAGCAGTACTTC CASTRTGFYEQYF
TRBJ2-1 - TRBV27 17 - TGTGCCAGCAGTCCAATCTTTGGTGGGATCCCCATCAGGGAGCAGTTCTTC CASSPIFGGIPIREQFF
TRBJ2-7 - TRBV28 11 - TGTGCCAGCAGGCTTAAGTACGAGCAGTACTTC CASRLKYEQYF
TRBJ1-4 - TRBV28 11 - TGTGCCAGCCGGGACATTGAAAAACTGTTTTTT CASRDIEKLFF
TRBJ2-6 - TRBV14 17 - TGTGCCAGCAGCCAAATTACAGGGTTCACCGGGGCCAACGTCCTGACTTTC CASSQITGFTGANVLTF
TRBJ1-2 TRBD1 TRBV4-1 14 once TGCACCAGCAGCCTCCGACAGGGGGCGCCGGGCTACACCTTC CTSSLRQGAPGYTF
TRBJ2-1 - TRBV14 14 - TGTGCCAACGCGGTTGGTAGCCCAGTCAAAGAGCAGTTCTTC CANAVGSPVKEQFF
TRBJ1-1 - TRBV19 14 - TGTGCCAGTAGTATAGTGGCGGGCGGAACTGAAGCTTTCTTT CASSIVAGGTEAFF
TRBJ2-7 - TRBV13 16 - TGTGCCAGCAGCTCCCCAGGGGACACGTCGTCGTACGAGCAGTACTTC CASSSPGDTSSYEQYF
TRBJ2-5 - TRBV27 14 - TGTGCCAGCAGTTTTCACGGAGGAGGAGAGACCCAGTACTTC CASSFHGGGETQYF
TRBJ1-5 - TRBV7-9 15 once TGTGCCAGCAGCTTAGCAGGGGTCAGCAATCAGCCCCAGCATTTT CASSLAGVSNQPQHF
TRBJ2-1 - TRBV27 14 - TGTGCCAGCAGTTTATCAACAGCCCGAGGTGAGCAGTTCTTC CASSLSTARGEQFF
TRBJ2-2 TRBD1 TRBV4-1 16 - TGCGCCAGCAGCCAAGCACTCAGGGGGCGCGGCGGGGAGCTGTTTTTT CASSQALRGRGGELFF
TRBJ2-5 - TRBV2 14 - TGTGCCAGCATGTTAGGTCAACTTCAAGAGACCCAGTACTTC CASMLGQLQETQYF
TRBJ2-6 TRBD2 TRBV7-8 18 - TGTGCCAGCAGCCCCGCCTCAGCGGGAGGGGCTGGGGCCAACGTCCTGACTTTC CASSPASAGGAGANVLTF
TRBJ2-1 TRBD1 TRBV27 15 - TGTGCCAGCAGTCCAGGGGCAGGGGGCTACAATGAGCAGTTCTTC CASSPGAGGYNEQFF
TRBJ1-3 TRBD1 TRBV11-2 13 - TGTGCCAGCAGCTCGGGACAGCGAAACACCATATATTTT CASSSGQRNTIYF
TRBJ1-5 - TRBV5-4 14 few TGTGCCAGCAGCCCGGGCCTCGGGGATCAGCCCCAGCATTTT CASSPGLGDQPQHF
TRBJ2-2 - TRBV7-7 12 - TGTGCCAGCAGCTCACTAGTGGGGGAGCTGTTTTTT CASSSLVGELFF
TRBJ2-1 TRBD2 TRBV11-2 15 - TGTGCCAGCAGCCCGACTAGCGGGACAACCCGGGAGCAGTTCTTC CASSPTSGTTREQFF
TRBJ1-2 TRBD1 TRBV6-1 14 - TGTGCCACCAATGGGGGACAGGGGGAAGATGGCTACACCTTC CATNGGQGEDGYTF
TRBJ2-3 - TRBV27 13 - TGTGCCAGCAGTTTTCATACCGCAGATACGCAGTATTTT CASSFHTADTQYF
TRBJ1-5 - TRBV10-3 12 - TGTGCCATCAGTGATGCGGGTGAGCCCCAGCATTTT CAISDAGEPQHF
TRBJ2-1 - TRBV15 15 - TGTGCCACCGGCGAGGCGGGACCAGGGGCTAATGAGCAGTTCTTC CATGEAGPGANEQFF
TRBJ1-2 TRBD1 TRBV15 14 - TGTGCCACACGAGGAGGGGGCGACCCCTATGGCTACACCTTC CATRGGGDPYGYTF
TRBJ1-1 - TRBV5-1 15 - TGCGCCAGCAGCTTGACACCTCTTGGGGACACTGAAGCTTTCTTT CASSLTPLGDTEAFF
TRBJ2-6 - TRBV7-9 18 once TGTGCCAGCAGCCCCCCGCTTTGGGGGAGCTCTGGGGCCAACGTCCTGACTTTC CASSPPLWGSSGANVLTF